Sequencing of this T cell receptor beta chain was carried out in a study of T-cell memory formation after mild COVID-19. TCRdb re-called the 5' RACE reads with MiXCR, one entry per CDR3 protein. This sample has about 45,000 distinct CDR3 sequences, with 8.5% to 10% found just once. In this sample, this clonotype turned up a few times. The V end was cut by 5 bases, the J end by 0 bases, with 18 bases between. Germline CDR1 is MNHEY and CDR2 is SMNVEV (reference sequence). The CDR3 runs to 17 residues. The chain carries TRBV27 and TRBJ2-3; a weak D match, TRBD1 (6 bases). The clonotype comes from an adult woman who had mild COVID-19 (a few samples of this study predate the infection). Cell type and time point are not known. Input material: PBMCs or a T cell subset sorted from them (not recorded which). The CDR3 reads CASSPGQILTSTDTQYF. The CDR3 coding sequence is TGTGCCAGCAGTCCCGGACAGATACTTACTAGCACAGATACGCAGTATTTT.